One T cell receptor beta chain is described in this entry. Its antigen remains unknown. There are 15 residues in the CDR3. Per germline, CDR1 KGHSH and CDR2 LQKENI. V shed 1 base and J 6 bases; nucleotides not matched to a gene: 5. Data came from immunoSEQ multiplex PCR; TCRdb stores just in-frame clones and leaves some out. This sample has over 95,000 clones, with more than 85% found just once. The data were taken from a study of T cell responses to AZD1222 COVID-19 vaccine. Study results and caveats: Females made up more of the donors, who were largely white British, and clonal diversity may have come out too low. Seropositive AZD1222 recipients at baseline numbered only five or six.

The source material was peripheral blood, sampled on day 0 of AZD1222 vaccination. The V call is TRBV18, the J call TRBJ1-5; 8 bases match TRBD1. This sequence was found in an adult in good health. The CDR3, as DNA: TGTGCCAGCTCACCACAGACAGGGGCAGGTCAGCCCCAGCATTTT. Translation gives CASSPQTGAGQPQHF.